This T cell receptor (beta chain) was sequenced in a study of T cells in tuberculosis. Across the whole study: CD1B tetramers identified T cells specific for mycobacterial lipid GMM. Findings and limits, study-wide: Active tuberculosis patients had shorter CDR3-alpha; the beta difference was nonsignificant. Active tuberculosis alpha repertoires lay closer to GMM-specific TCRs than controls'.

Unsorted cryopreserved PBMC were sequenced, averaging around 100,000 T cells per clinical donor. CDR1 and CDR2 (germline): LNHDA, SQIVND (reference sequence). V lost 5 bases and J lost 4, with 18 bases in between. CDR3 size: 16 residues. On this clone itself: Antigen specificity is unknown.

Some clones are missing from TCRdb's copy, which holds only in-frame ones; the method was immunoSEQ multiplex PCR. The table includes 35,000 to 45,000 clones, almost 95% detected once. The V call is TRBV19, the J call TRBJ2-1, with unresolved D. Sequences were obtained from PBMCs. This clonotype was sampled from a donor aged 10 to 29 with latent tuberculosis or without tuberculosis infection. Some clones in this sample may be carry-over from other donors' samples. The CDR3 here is CASSPRPSGDYNEQFF. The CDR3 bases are TGTGCCAGTAGTCCGCGGCCTTCGGGTGATTACAATGAGCAGTTCTTC.